These 12 T cell receptor beta chains share one sample of origin, sequenced in a study of T cells after yellow fever vaccination. TCRdb itself ran the 5' RACE reads through MiXCR, one entry per CDR3 protein. The table has about 340,000 distinct CDR3 sequences, 8.5% to 9% seen once. The sequenced sample was PBMCs, obtained on the day of the first yellow fever vaccination. The origin of the receptors is a man between 18 and 29 years old who received the YFV17D yellow fever vaccine.

The J gene is TRBJ2-7, the V gene TRBV6-2 or TRBV6-3; D unresolved. The germline V and J ends were trimmed by 4 bases and 2 bases, with 9 bases remaining between them. The CDR3 covers 13 residues. Germline CDR1 is MNHEY and CDR2 is SVGEGT. Here the CDR3 DNA reads TGTGCCAGCAGTTCGGCCAGGCCCTACGAGCAGTACGTC. As protein: CASSSARPYEQYV.

This chain uses TRBV9 with TRBJ2-1; 15 bases are shared with TRBD2. Losses at the gene ends were 0 bases for V and 8 bases for J; bases not matched to a gene: 6. Germline CDR1 and CDR2: SGDLS and YYNGEE. This CDR3 region has 17 residues. The CDR3 DNA is TGTGCCAGCAGCGTAGGGACTAGCGGGGGGGCCAGGGATGAGCAGTTCTTC. This sequence encodes CASSVGTSGGARDEQFF.

This clonotype showed up many times. The chain recombines TRBV7-2 with TRBJ2-1; D is ambiguous. Trimming shortened V by 6 bases and J by 9 bases, and 18 bases separated the two germline ends. The CDR3 has 14 residues. Per the germline V gene, CDR1 is SGHTA and CDR2 is FQGNSA. This CDR3 reads CASRTVGLSSEQFF. The CDR3 bases are TGTGCCAGCAGGACGGTTGGGTTATCCAGTGAGCAGTTCTTC. The whole variable domain, remainder taken from reference TRBV7-2 and TRBJ2-1, is GAGVSQSPSNKVTEKGKDVELRCDPISGHTALYWYRQSLGQGLEFLIYFQGNSAPDKSGLPSDRFSAERTGGSVSTLTIQRTQQEDSAVYLCASRTVGLSSEQFFGPGTRLTVL.

This clonotype came up a few times. This rearrangement joins TRBV12-3 or TRBV12-4 to TRBJ1-2; tentatively, D is TRBD1 (6 bases). The CDR3 covers 14 residues. Trimming took off 5 bases at V and 7 bases at J, with 17 bases between the two ends. The CDR3 DNA reads as TGTGCCAGCAGTGGGGGGCCTCGCGAGGGTGGCTACACCTTC. Protein sequence: CASSGGPREGGYTF.

This clonotype was seen more than once but under ten times. For the CDR3, the DNA is TGTGCCAGCAGCACTGGGACACAGGGAGCCAAAAACATTCAGTACTTC. Its translation: CASSTGTQGAKNIQYF. This chain uses TRBV7-6 with TRBJ2-4; tentatively, D is TRBD1 (6 bases). Germline V gene data show CDR1 as SGHVS and CDR2 as FNYEAQ. The length of the CDR3 is 16 residues. Trimming removed 5 bases from V and 0 bases from J, with 14 bases in between.

This sequence joins TRBV20-1 and TRBJ2-2, with TRBD1 as a possible D gene (7 bases). The CDR3 is made up of 13 amino acids. Germline CDR1 DFQATT, CDR2 SNEGSKA (reference sequence). The V gene lost 5 bases and the J gene lost 5 bases, with 12 bases spanning the gap. Written as DNA, the CDR3 is TGCAGTGCTGCTCAGGGGGGTACCGGGGAGCTGTTTTTT. Protein sequence: CSAAQGGTGELFF.

This clonotype was observed a few times. The V gene is TRBV18, the J gene TRBJ2-7, with D uncertain. V dropped 4 bases and J dropped 3 bases, with 10 bases sitting between them. Germline assignment: CDR1 KGHSH and CDR2 LQKENI. This CDR3 has 13 residues. CDR3 nucleotides: TGTGCCAGCTCACAACGTCTGATCTACGAGCAGTACTTC. It codes for CASSQRLIYEQYF.

The chain recombines TRBV9 with TRBJ1-2; 8 bases map to TRBD1. The CDR3 length is 15 residues. Trimming removed 4 bases from V and 5 bases from J; junction bases left unmatched: 10. In germline, CDR1 is SGDLS, CDR2 YYNGEE. CDR3: CASSLFQGASYGYTF. In nucleotides, the CDR3 is TGTGCCAGCAGCCTCTTCCAGGGGGCGTCTTATGGCTACACCTTC.

There are a few counts of this clonotype. This chain uses TRBV7-3 with TRBJ2-5; D is uncertain. Germline values: CDR1 SGHTA, CDR2 FQGTGA. This CDR3 contains 12 residues. Trimming pared 8 bases from V and 5 bases from J, leaving 12 bases between. The CDR3 nucleotides read TGTGCCAGCGGACGGATGGGGGAGACCCAGTACTTC. Its protein product is CASGRMGETQYF.

The chain combines TRBV15 with TRBJ1-2; 7 bases are a match to TRBD1. The CDR3 is made up of 16 amino acids. Trimming took 3 bases from V and 4 from J; bases not matched to a gene: 11. Germline CDR1 is LNHNV and CDR2 is YYDKDF (reference sequence). CDR3 residues: CATSRDPGQTFYGYTF. In DNA form, the CDR3 reads TGTGCCACCAGCAGGGACCCGGGACAGACTTTCTATGGCTACACCTTC.

This clonotype was recorded a few times. The chain joins TRBV7-2 to TRBJ2-3; D unclear. The CDR3 has 14 amino acids. Germline CDR1 SGHTA, CDR2 FQGNSA. V lost 8 bases and J 4 bases, leaving 16 bases between the germline ends. The CDR3 DNA reads as TGTGCCAGCGGGATGGTGGTGGTTGCAGATACGCAGTATTTT. Residues: CASGMVVVADTQYF.

This clonotype came up a few times. This chain connects TRBV9 to TRBJ1-1, with D unresolved. There are 14 residues in the CDR3. Germline values: CDR1 SGDLS, CDR2 YYNGEE. Trimming shortened V by 0 bases and J by 0 bases, and 6 bases separated the two germline ends. The CDR3 DNA sequence: TGTGCCAGCAGCGTAGGGGGAATGAACACTGAAGCTTTCTTT. This translates into CASSVGGMNTEAFF.